A selection of T cell receptor beta chains follows, all from one sample in a study of graft-versus-host responses after intestinal transplantation. Which antigens these TCRs recognize remains unknown. Libraries were prepared by immunoSEQ multiplex PCR; TCRdb keeps only in-frame clonotypes and omits some of them. This sample has 100,000 to 120,000 clones, with about 93% found just once. This material consisted of unstimulated CD8+ T cells sorted from spleen or lymph node cells, taken before intestinal transplant. Source of these receptors: a human donor who received an intestinal transplant. CDR3s include the opening cysteine and the closing phenylalanine or tryptophan. Each record gives: CDR3 DNA, CDR3 protein, D gene, V gene, clone size, J gene. The D gene is left open where the match is weak. Clone size appears in some rows only: once, few, many, or a class for an expanded clone.

CDR3nt: TGTGCCAGCAGTGAAGAGGGGCTGAGCTCCTACGAGCAGTACTTC
CDR3aa: CASSEEGLSSYEQYF
d_gene: NA
v_gene: TRBV6-1
abundance: NA
j_gene: TRBJ2-7

CDR3nt: TGTGCCAGCAGCCCCAGTCAGGGGGAGGCCCTGGGAGGCTACACCTTC
CDR3aa: CASSPSQGEALGGYTF
d_gene: TRBD1
v_gene: TRBV7-9
abundance: NA
j_gene: TRBJ1-2

CDR3nt: TGTGCCAGCAGCTTGATCCTAGAGGGAGATACGCAGTATTTT
CDR3aa: CASSLILEGDTQYF
d_gene: NA
v_gene: TRBV5-4
abundance: NA
j_gene: TRBJ2-3

CDR3nt: TGTGCCAGCAGCCCAAGAACCGGGACAGCTTACAATGAGCAGTTCTTC
CDR3aa: CASSPRTGTAYNEQFF
d_gene: TRBD1
v_gene: TRBV9
abundance: NA
j_gene: TRBJ2-1

CDR3nt: TGTGCCAGCAGCTCGCCCACAGGGGTTGGACACACCGGGGAGCTGTTTTTT
CDR3aa: CASSSPTGVGHTGELFF
d_gene: TRBD1
v_gene: TRBV5-4
abundance: NA
j_gene: TRBJ2-2

CDR3nt: TGTGCCAGCAGTTACTGGGACCGCTCCGGGGAGACCCAGTACTTC
CDR3aa: CASSYWDRSGETQYF
d_gene: NA
v_gene: TRBV6-5
abundance: NA
j_gene: TRBJ2-5

CDR3nt: TGCGCCAGCTTTGGAAACACCATATATTTT
CDR3aa: CASFGNTIYF
d_gene: NA
v_gene: TRBV5-1
abundance: few
j_gene: TRBJ1-3

CDR3nt: TGTGCCAGCAGCTTCGGGACAGGGTACAATGAGCAGTTCTTC
CDR3aa: CASSFGTGYNEQFF
d_gene: TRBD1
v_gene: TRBV5-6
abundance: NA
j_gene: TRBJ2-1

CDR3nt: TGTGCCAGTAGTACTGGGGACGAGCAGTACTTC
CDR3aa: CASSTGDEQYF
d_gene: NA
v_gene: TRBV19
abundance: NA
j_gene: TRBJ2-7

CDR3nt: TGTGCCAGCAGCGACCCGGCAGGAGGCGGCATCCCCCCTTCCTATGGCTACACCTTC
CDR3aa: CASSDPAGGGIPPSYGYTF
d_gene: NA
v_gene: TRBV9
abundance: once
j_gene: TRBJ1-2

CDR3nt: TGTGCCAGCAGCTTTTCCGTCCCGGGACAGGGGAGGGGTAACTATGGCTACACCTTC
CDR3aa: CASSFSVPGQGRGNYGYTF
d_gene: TRBD1
v_gene: TRBV5-8
abundance: NA
j_gene: TRBJ1-2

CDR3nt: TGTGCCAGCTCACCACCCGATAGCAATCAGCCCCAGCATTTT
CDR3aa: CASSPPDSNQPQHF
d_gene: NA
v_gene: TRBV18
abundance: NA
j_gene: TRBJ1-5

CDR3nt: TGTGCCAGCAGTGAATATCAGGGGGCTGCCACTGAAGCTTTCTTT
CDR3aa: CASSEYQGAATEAFF
d_gene: TRBD1
v_gene: TRBV25-1
abundance: NA
j_gene: TRBJ1-1

CDR3nt: TGTGCCAGCAGCTTATATGGGAGCGCCGGCGAGCAGTACTTC
CDR3aa: CASSLYGSAGEQYF
d_gene: NA
v_gene: TRBV7-8
abundance: NA
j_gene: TRBJ2-7

CDR3nt: TGTGCCAGCAGCCAAGACCTCCCGGAAGCGGGAGATACGCAGTATTTT
CDR3aa: CASSQDLPEAGDTQYF
d_gene: NA
v_gene: TRBV4-2
abundance: once
j_gene: TRBJ2-3